This T cell receptor (beta chain) appears in the sequencing data of a study of cytomegalovirus exposure and HLA in healthy donors. Across the whole study: Findings of an earlier analysis included around 120 million unique TCR beta sequences from 200 million or so T cells. Findings and caveats of the study: Highly shared sequence variants in one cluster were likely a sequencing artifact. TCR beta sequences reportedly predicted most subjects' HLA-A and HLA-B alleles accurately. Later analysis suggested links between common viral pathogens and several top significant clusters.

Amplification used 60 Vbeta primers and 13 Jbeta primers. Generated by immunoSEQ multiplex PCR, the TCRdb table keeps only in-frame clones and is missing some. The sample yields 100,000 or so clones, about 79% seen once. This clone was counted between two and nine times. Its cognate antigen is unknown. This CDR3 is built from 13 residues. Germline V gene sequence: CDR1 SGHTA, CDR2 FQGNSA. V was trimmed by 4 bases and J by 5 bases, leaving 10 bases between them. Sequencing was performed on PBMCs. The J gene is TRBJ2-3, the V gene TRBV7-2; D uncertain. This receptor was obtained from a woman younger than 30 in good health and CMV-seronegative. The CDR3 here is CASSSRTVDTQYF. In DNA, the CDR3 is TGTGCCAGCAGCTCGCGCACGGTAGATACGCAGTATTTT.